This TCR beta chain was identified in a study of T-cell memory formation after mild COVID-19. It was 5'RACE with constant-segment primers that produced the TCR alpha and TCR beta cDNA libraries, which carried sample barcodes and UMIs. TCRdb reprocessed the 5' RACE reads via MiXCR and lists one record per CDR3 protein. The table lists roughly 110,000 distinct CDR3 sequences, around 14% of them singletons, with roughly 40% in the top ten. In this sample, this clonotype turned up a few times. Its antigen is unidentified. Study-level findings and limits: Cross-reactive memory apparently joined, as some responding clones appeared in pre-infection memory. Shrinking CD4+ clones resided mostly in CM and EM, and CD8+ ones in EMRA.

From germline, CDR1 is SEHNR and CDR2 FQNEAQ (reference sequence). The junction had 8 bases not matched to a gene; V was cut back by 7 bases and J by 7 bases. This CDR3 spans 15 amino acids. The chain uses TRBV7-9 and TRBJ1-6, with TRBD1 matching over 9 bases. Sequenced material: PBMCs or a T cell subset sorted from them (not recorded which). This sequence originates from a man in his late teens or twenties who had mild COVID-19 (a few samples of this study predate the infection). Cell type and time point are not known. The CDR3 reads CASTETGTGNSPLHF. CDR3 DNA sequence: TGTGCCAGCACCGAAACCGGGACAGGGAATTCACCCCTCCACTTT.